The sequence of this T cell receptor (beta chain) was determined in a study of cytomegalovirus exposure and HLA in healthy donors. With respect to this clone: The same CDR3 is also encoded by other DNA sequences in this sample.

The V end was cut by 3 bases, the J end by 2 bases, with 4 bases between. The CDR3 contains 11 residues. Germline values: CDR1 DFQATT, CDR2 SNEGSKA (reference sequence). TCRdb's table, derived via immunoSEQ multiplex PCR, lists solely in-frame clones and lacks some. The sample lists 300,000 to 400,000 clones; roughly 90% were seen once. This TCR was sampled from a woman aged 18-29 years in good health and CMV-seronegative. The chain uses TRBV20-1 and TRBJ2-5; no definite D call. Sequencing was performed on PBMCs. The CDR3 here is CSASPQETQYF. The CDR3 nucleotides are TGCAGTGCTAGCCCACAAGAGACCCAGTACTTC.